These 22 T cell receptor beta chains were sequenced from one sample in a study of cytomegalovirus exposure and HLA in healthy donors. The repertoire was sequenced with immunoSEQ multiplex PCR; TCRdb's copy has only in-frame clones and lacks some. The sample records roughly 200,000 clones, 86% being singletons. The sequencing sample was made of PBMCs. These TCRs come from a man aged 25 to 40 in good health and CMV-seropositive.

V gene TRBV29-1 combines with J gene TRBJ1-1; D remains ambiguous. The CDR3 length is 12 residues. Germline CDR1 is SQVTM and CDR2 is ANQGSEA. Deletions cut 5 bases from V and 1 base from J, with 8 bases between. The CDR3 loop reads CSVRSGNTEAFF. CDR3 coding DNA: TGCAGCGTTCGGTCGGGGAACACTGAAGCTTTCTTT.

The gene calls are TRBV9 and TRBJ2-2; D is unresolved. CDR1 and CDR2 (germline): SGDLS, YYNGEE. Trimming removed 0 bases at V and 6 bases at J, with 9 bases between. The length of the CDR3 is 14 residues. CDR3 sequence (DNA): TGTGCCAGCAGCGTAGATGGGTCTCCCGGGGAGCTGTTTTTT. Protein: CASSVDGSPGELFF.

The chain carries TRBV27 and TRBJ2-7, with D perhaps TRBD2 (7 bases). This CDR3 spans 13 amino acids. Germline assignment: CDR1 MNHEY and CDR2 SMNVEV (reference sequence). The V end was cut by 6 bases, the J end by 8 bases, with 17 bases between. For the CDR3, the DNA is TGTGCCAGCAGAAACCGAGGGGGGGGCAAGCAGTACTTC. This sequence encodes CASRNRGGGKQYF.

This chain uses TRBV4-1 with TRBJ1-6; 10 bases align to TRBD1. The ends lost 4 bases at V and 14 bases at J; junction bases unmatched: 14. This CDR3 is built from 16 residues. Looked up from germline, CDR1 is MGHRA and CDR2 is YSYEKL. The CDR3 DNA sequence: TGCGCCAGCAGCCCATTGACAGGGGGCGCCCAGTTAACCCTCCACTTT. As protein: CASSPLTGGAQLTLHF.

The chain has TRBV28 and TRBJ1-5; 8 bases fit TRBD1. Losses at the gene ends were 5 bases for V and 4 bases for J; bases not matched to a gene: 4. Germline values: CDR1 MDHEN, CDR2 SYDVKM. The CDR3 has 14 residues. CDR3 sequence reads: CASSRGQDNQPQHF. The CDR3 DNA is TGTGCCAGCAGTCGGGGACAGGATAATCAGCCCCAGCATTTT.

V usage is TRBV5-4 and J usage is TRBJ2-1, with TRBD2 identical over 7 bases. Germline assignment: CDR1 SGHNT and CDR2 YYREEE (reference sequence). Unmatched junction bases numbered 6, after V lost 3 bases and J lost 6 bases. The CDR3 is 14 amino acids. CDR3 amino acids: CASSSYSSGNEQFF. In DNA, the CDR3 is TGTGCCAGCAGCTCCTATTCTAGCGGCAATGAGCAGTTCTTC.

The V call is TRBV13, the J call TRBJ1-1; TRBD1 might be the D (5 bases). CDR1 and CDR2 from the germline V gene are PRHDT and FYEKMQ (reference sequence). The CDR3 consists of 14 residues. V was pared by 3 bases and J by 3 bases, with 11 bases between. DNA of the CDR3: TGTGCCAGCAGCTTGGGTCCGGGGGACACTGAAGCTTTCTTT. Encoded protein: CASSLGPGDTEAFF.

This chain links TRBV6-6 with TRBJ2-7; TRBD1 matches at 12 bases. The CDR3 has 16 residues. Trimming cost V 6 bases and J 4 bases; bases outside gene matches: 10. Germline assignment: CDR1 MNHNY and CDR2 SVGAGI (reference sequence). CDR3 sequence: CASRSSGGQGAYEQYF. The CDR3 DNA reads as TGTGCCAGCAGATCCTCCGGGGGACAGGGGGCTTACGAGCAGTACTTC.

The rearrangement links TRBV6-5 to TRBJ1-1; 8 bases agree with TRBD1. Unmatched junction bases numbered 9, after V lost 5 bases and J lost 4 bases. The CDR3 has 15 residues. Germline lookup yields CDR1 MNHEY and CDR2 SVGAGI. CDR3: CASSVLTGAGTEAFF. The CDR3 coding sequence is TGTGCCAGCAGTGTCCTGACAGGGGCGGGCACTGAAGCTTTCTTT.

J is TRBJ2-3 and V is TRBV7-9; possible D gene TRBD1, 5 bases. The length of the CDR3 is 12 residues. Germline V gene sequence: CDR1 SEHNR, CDR2 FQNEAQ (reference sequence). Trimming removed 11 bases at V and 1 base at J, with 10 bases between. The CDR3 bases are TGTGCCGGGGCAGGAGGCACAGATACGCAGTATTTT. Amino acid sequence: CAGAGGTDTQYF.

This chain connects TRBV7-9 to TRBJ2-7; D not resolved. This CDR3 contains 14 residues. Germline V gives CDR1 SEHNR, CDR2 FQNEAQ (reference sequence). Trimming took 5 bases from V and 3 from J, leaving 14 bases between them. The CDR3 DNA follows: TGTGCCAGCAGCCCCGGTGAGAAGGGCTACGAGCAGTACTTC. Protein: CASSPGEKGYEQYF.

V and J are TRBV7-2 and TRBJ1-4, with D possibly TRBD1 on 5 matching bases. The CDR3 totals 13 residues. Trimming stripped 6 bases from V and 5 bases from J, with 10 bases between. CDR1 is SGHTA, CDR2 FQGNSA, per germline. CDR3 sequence: CASSNRDNEKLFF. The DNA for the CDR3 is TGTGCCAGCAGTAACCGGGACAATGAAAAACTGTTTTTT. Full variable domain (missing parts from reference TRBV7-2 and TRBJ1-4): GAGVSQSPSNKVTEKGKDVELRCDPISGHTALYWYRQSLGQGLEFLIYFQGNSAPDKSGLPSDRFSAERTGGSVSTLTIQRTQQEDSAVYLCASSNRDNEKLFFGSGTQLSVL.

The J gene is TRBJ2-7, the V gene TRBV4-2; TRBD2 agrees at 15 bases. The CDR3 covers 16 residues. CDR1 is LGHNA and CDR2 is YNFKEQ in the germline V gene. After removal of 0 bases from V and 4 bases from J, the junction contained 1 base not matched to a gene. The CDR3 DNA is TGTGCCAGCAGCCAAGATGGGACTAGCGGGAGGTACGAGCAGTACTTC. Translation gives CASSQDGTSGRYEQYF.

This clone was detected once. CDR3 nucleotides: TGTGCCAGCAGTGACCCCGGACTAGCAGATGTTACGCAGTATTTT. Translating it yields CASSDPGLADVTQYF. The chain uses TRBV6-1 and TRBJ2-3; 8 bases match TRBD2. CDR3 length: 15 residues. CDR1 and CDR2 (germline): MNHNS, SASEGT. Trimming took 3 bases from V and 8 from J; bases not matched to a gene: 10.

The V and J genes are TRBV11-2 and TRBJ1-6; no clear D gene. CDR1 SGHAT and CDR2 FQNNGV come from the germline V gene. This CDR3 has 17 amino acids. V lost 2 bases and J 3 bases, leaving 14 bases between the germline ends. The chain's CDR3 is CASSLIGGALYNSPLHF. DNA for the CDR3: TGTGCCAGCAGCTTAATTGGAGGAGCTCTCTATAATTCACCCCTCCACTTT.

This clone was seen only a few times. The V and J genes are TRBV7-7 and TRBJ2-5, with D tentatively TRBD1 or TRBD2 (5 bases each). The CDR3 spans 15 residues. Germline CDR1 SSHAT, CDR2 FNYEAQ (reference sequence). V was clipped by 1 base and J by 0 bases, with 9 bases between them. The CDR3 sequence is CASSLGGGNQETQYF. CDR3 in DNA: TGTGCCAGCAGCTTAGGTGGGGGTAACCAAGAGACCCAGTACTTC.

The rearrangement joins TRBV28 to TRBJ1-4; D gene uncertain. The CDR3 is 14 amino acids. Germline CDR1 is MDHEN and CDR2 is SYDVKM. The ends were cut back, 2 bases at V and 2 bases at J, with 6 bases in the middle. The CDR3 reads CASSLGGTNEKLFF. In DNA form, the CDR3 reads TGTGCCAGCAGTTTAGGCGGGACTAATGAAAAACTGTTTTTT.

The genes are TRBV7-2 and TRBJ2-5; 9 nucleotides align to TRBD1. CDR1 and CDR2 (germline): SGHTA, FQGNSA. The junction had 11 bases not matched to a gene; V was cut back by 7 bases and J by 5 bases. The CDR3 spans 15 residues. CDR3 sequence: CASTWPGQGWETQYF. CDR3 sequence (DNA): TGTGCCAGCACCTGGCCGGGACAGGGTTGGGAGACCCAGTACTTC. Filled out from reference TRBV7-2 and TRBJ2-5, the complete variable domain reads GAGVSQSPSNKVTEKGKDVELRCDPISGHTALYWYRQSLGQGLEFLIYFQGNSAPDKSGLPSDRFSAERTGGSVSTLTIQRTQQEDSAVYLCASTWPGQGWETQYFGPGTRLLVL.

The table lists this clone with a count of one. The chain couples TRBV7-6 to TRBJ1-4; D possibly corresponds to TRBD1 (6 bases). Trimming pared 5 bases from V and 8 bases from J, leaving 21 bases between. Germline CDR1 reads SGHVS; CDR2 reads FNYEAQ. The CDR3 covers 16 residues. CDR3 amino acids: CASSPLAFGGQEKLFF. CDR3 DNA: TGTGCCAGCAGCCCTTTAGCCTTCGGAGGACAGGAAAAACTGTTTTTT.

Comments on this clone: The junction shows a germline mismatch at one end, possibly a read error. This chain connects TRBV7-7 to TRBJ2-1, with TRBD1 matching 9 bases. CDR1 is SSHAT, CDR2 FNYEAQ, per germline (reference sequence). The CDR3 extends over 14 amino acids. CDR3 protein: CASSFGDRDYEQFF. The CDR3 DNA is TGTGCTAGCAGCTTTGGGGACAGGGACTATGAGCAGTTCTTC.

The chain is built from TRBV7-2 and TRBJ2-7, with D perhaps being TRBD1 or TRBD2 (5 bases each). CDR3 length: 16 amino acids. Germline CDR1 reads SGHTA; CDR2 reads FQGNSA. Trimming left V 2 bases short and J 0 bases short, with 14 bases between. The CDR3 sequence: CASSLTGTFSSYEQYF. In DNA form, the CDR3 reads TGTGCCAGCAGCTTAACCGGGACCTTTTCCTCCTACGAGCAGTACTTC.

J is TRBJ2-2 and V is TRBV27; 11 bases fit TRBD1. CDR1 is MNHEY and CDR2 is SMNVEV in the germline V gene (reference sequence). This CDR3 has 15 residues. J gave up 4 bases and V 5 bases, and 3 bases lay outside the gene matches. This chain's CDR3 is CASSAGTGGTGELFF. The CDR3 DNA reads as TGTGCCAGCAGTGCCGGGACAGGGGGCACCGGGGAGCTGTTTTTT.